The 32 T cell receptor beta chains reported below all come from one sample, sequenced in a study of blood T cell repertoires in COVID-19 (dated by TCRdb to 2018 to 2021). The library was generated by the immunoSEQ multiplex PCR assay. The table comes from immuneACCESS by way of TCRdb, which keeps in-frame sequences with V and J called. Part of the clones is missing from these tables; in studies checked, under half for an unresolved V gene and the rest for unknown reasons. The sample table records about 200,000 clones; approximately 90% of these occur just once. Less than 1.5% of the sample belongs to the ten largest clones. Sequencing was done on a sample of PBMCs or T cells enriched from blood (not recorded which). The receptors were sampled from a young man who had recovered from COVID-19.

This clone was detected once. DNA for the CDR3: TGTGCCAGCAGCGTAGGGGTCGGGAGTACATACGAGCAGTACTTC. Translation: CASSVGVGSTYEQYF. V and J are TRBV9 and TRBJ2-7; weak D call: TRBD2 (6 bases). CDR1 SGDLS and CDR2 YYNGEE come from the germline V gene. This CDR3 is built from 15 residues. V lost 0 bases and J lost 4, with 14 bases in between. Full variable domain (missing parts from reference TRBV9 and TRBJ2-7): DSGVTQTPKHLITATGQRVTLRCSPRSGDLSVYWYQQSLDQGLQFLIQYYNGEERAKGNILERFSAQQFPDLHSELNLSSLELGDSALYFCASSVGVGSTYEQYFGPGTRLTVT.

This clone was found once. The V and J genes are TRBV30 and TRBJ1-2; 8 bases align to TRBD1. Germline loops: CDR1 GTSNPN, CDR2 SVGIG (reference sequence). The ends lost 5 bases at V and 4 bases at J; junction bases unmatched: 9. This CDR3 region has 14 residues. CDR3 region: CAWVTDRGSYGYTF. The DNA for the CDR3 is TGTGCCTGGGTGACCGACAGGGGAAGCTATGGCTACACCTTC.

V and J are TRBV5-4 and TRBJ2-7, with TRBD1 matching 9 bases. V was pared by 4 bases and J by 3 bases, with 5 bases of the junction left unmatched. This CDR3 has 14 amino acids. The germline V gene has CDR1 SGHNT and CDR2 YYREEE (reference sequence). In DNA, the CDR3 is TGTGCCAGCAGCCCGACAGGGGGAGGCTACGAGCAGTACTTC. It yields the protein CASSPTGGGYEQYF. Drawing the rest from reference TRBV5-4 and TRBJ2-7, the complete variable domain is ETGVTQSPTHLIKTRGQQVTLRCSSQSGHNTVSWYQQALGQGPQFIFQYYREEENGRGNFPPRFSGLQFPNYSSELNVNALELDDSALYLCASSPTGGGYEQYFGPGTRLTVT.

The chain combines TRBV5-4 with TRBJ2-2; 9 bases agree with TRBD2. Trimming took 0 bases from V and 3 from J; bases not matched to a gene: 3. CDR1 SGHNT and CDR2 YYREEE come from the germline V gene (reference sequence). The CDR3 loop spans 16 amino acids. For the CDR3, the DNA is TGTGCCAGCAGCTTGGGGACTAGCGTCTACACCGGGGAGCTGTTTTTT. Translated, it gives CASSLGTSVYTGELFF.

The CDR3 DNA sequence: TGTGCCTGGAGTGTACGGGCCGGGACAGGGGTCTTTTATCCCGTGAGCACTGAAGCTTTCTTT. It encodes CAWSVRAGTGVFYPVSTEAFF. The gene calls are TRBV30 and TRBJ1-1, with 10 bases lining up with TRBD1. CDR1 is GTSNPN and CDR2 is SVGIG in the germline V gene (reference sequence). Trimming removed 0 bases from V and 4 bases from J; junction bases left unmatched: 23. This CDR3 region has 21 residues.

The CDR3 nucleotides are TGTGCCAGCAGCTTAGTTCGTCAGGCCGGCATCAATGAGCAGTTCTTC. Its protein product is CASSLVRQAGINEQFF. V usage is TRBV5-6 and J usage is TRBJ2-1; D uncertain. With 2 bases removed from V and 6 bases from J, the gap between germline ends came to 18 bases. CDR3 length equals 16 residues. Looked up from germline, CDR1 is SGHDT and CDR2 is YYEEEE.

The V gene is TRBV11-2, the J gene TRBJ2-3; 10 nucleotides match TRBD2. The germline gives CDR1 SGHAT, CDR2 FQNNGV. After removal of 5 bases from V and 2 bases from J, the junction contained 10 bases not matched to a gene. This CDR3 has 17 amino acids. CDR3 loop: CASSTRPSGGYTDTQYF. CDR3 sequence (DNA): TGTGCCAGCAGCACCCGCCCTAGCGGGGGATACACAGATACGCAGTATTTT.

This chain joins TRBV3-1 (or the pseudogene TRBV3-2) and TRBJ2-2, with 10 bases aligning to TRBD1. The length of the CDR3 is 14 residues. Germline loops: CDR1 LGHDT, CDR2 YNNKEL (reference sequence). V shed 10 bases and J 5 bases; nucleotides not matched to a gene: 7. The CDR3 region is CATRDRGRTGELFF. CDR3 nucleotides: TGTGCCACCAGGGACAGGGGCCGGACCGGGGAGCTGTTTTTT.

CDR3 coding DNA: TGCGCCAGCAGCCAAGATATTCGGGAAGACTATGGCTACACCTTC. Its translation: CASSQDIREDYGYTF. This sequence joins TRBV4-3 and TRBJ1-2; unclear D gene. The length of the CDR3 is 15 residues. The germline CDR1 and CDR2 sequences are LGHNA and YSLEER. Between the trimmed V and J ends, which lost 0 bases and 3 bases, there was a span of 11 bases.

The chain has TRBV27 and TRBJ1-6, with 7 bases fitting TRBD1. The germline gives CDR1 MNHEY, CDR2 SMNVEV (reference sequence). V gave up 5 bases and J gave up 7 bases; unmatched junction bases: 8. CDR3 length equals 15 residues. The CDR3 sequence is CASSPLTGENSPLHF. The CDR3 nucleotides are TGTGCCAGCAGTCCCCTCACAGGGGAGAATTCACCCCTCCACTTT.

This chain connects TRBV10-2 to TRBJ2-7; TRBD1 might be the D (5 bases). The germline gives CDR1 WSHSY, CDR2 SAAADI. CDR3 length equals 11 residues. V gave up 7 bases and J gave up 6 bases, with 10 bases separating them. The CDR3 protein is CASTVGPEQYF. Here the CDR3 DNA reads TGCGCCAGCACGGTGGGGCCCGAGCAGTACTTC.

The rearrangement uses TRBV7-8 and TRBJ2-1; 7 nucleotides match TRBD2. Germline trimming cut 3 bases from V and 10 bases from J; bases unmatched to any gene: 9. The CDR3 covers 14 residues. Germline V gene lookup returns CDR1 SGHVS and CDR2 FQNEAQ. The CDR3 is CASSLGGYLYEQFF. The DNA of the CDR3 is TGTGCCAGCAGCTTGGGGGGGTACCTTTACGAGCAGTTCTTC.

The chain links TRBV5-5 to TRBJ1-1; D is uncertain. Trimming cost V 0 bases and J 6 bases, with 9 bases left between them. The germline CDR1 and CDR2 sequences are SGHKS and YYEKEE (reference sequence). The CDR3 contains 13 residues. The CDR3 loop reads CASSLVAAAEAFF. CDR3 in DNA: TGTGCCAGCAGCTTGGTAGCTGCCGCTGAAGCTTTCTTT.

There are a few counts of this clone. This chain uses TRBV4-1 with TRBJ2-3; 9 bases are a match to TRBD2. CDR1 is MGHRA and CDR2 is YSYEKL in the germline V gene. This CDR3 spans 17 amino acids. V was clipped by 0 bases and J by 2 bases; unmatched bases: 6. CDR3 bases: TGCGCCAGCAGCCAAGATGAACTAGCGGGTCCCACAGATACGCAGTATTTT. This sequence encodes CASSQDELAGPTDTQYF.

This chain links TRBV7-8 with TRBJ2-7; 7 bases match TRBD2. The length of the CDR3 is 14 residues. V lost 2 bases and J lost 2; bases outside the gene matches: 3. The V gene's germline CDR1 is SGHVS and CDR2 FQNEAQ. CDR3 coding DNA: TGTGCCAGCAGCTTAAGCGGGACCACCTACGAGCAGTACTTC. Translated: CASSLSGTTYEQYF.

This chain joins TRBV24-1 and TRBJ1-4, with 7 bases lining up with TRBD1. The J segment lost 3 bases and the V segment lost 7 bases, leaving 7 bases of the junction unmatched. This CDR3 has 15 amino acids. Per the germline V gene, CDR1 is KGHDR and CDR2 is SFDVKD. This chain's CDR3 is CATSRPGGSNEKLFF. As DNA, the CDR3 is TGTGCCACCAGCCGACCAGGGGGATCTAATGAAAAACTGTTTTTT.

The chain has TRBV2 and TRBJ1-5; 7 nucleotides align to TRBD1. The CDR3 extends over 15 amino acids. The V and J ends lost 5 bases and 5 bases, in that order; junction bases with no gene match: 9. Germline lookup yields CDR1 SNHLY and CDR2 FYNNEI. The CDR3 sequence: CASSRERQGYQPQHF. CDR3 nucleotides: TGTGCCAGCAGTCGTGAGAGACAGGGTTATCAGCCCCAGCATTTT.

This chain links TRBV6-5 with TRBJ1-5; 9 bases match TRBD1. Per the germline V gene, CDR1 is MNHEY and CDR2 is SVGAGI. This CDR3 has 15 amino acids. V lost 6 bases and J lost 4; bases outside the gene matches: 7. CDR3 loop: CASRAPGQGNQPQHF. CDR3 nucleotide sequence: TGTGCCAGCAGGGCTCCGGGACAGGGTAATCAGCCCCAGCATTTT.

The chain combines TRBV2 with TRBJ1-2, with a possible D match to TRBD1 (6 bases). V was pared by 11 bases and J by 8 bases, with 15 bases between. Germline loops: CDR1 SNHLY, CDR2 FYNNEI. The length of the CDR3 is 11 residues. The CDR3 loop reads CAEGGDEGYTF. The CDR3 DNA follows: TGTGCCGAAGGGGGGGATGAAGGCTACACCTTC.

This chain links TRBV6-2 or TRBV6-3 with TRBJ1-5; 12 bases map to TRBD1. After removal of 5 bases from V and 2 bases from J, the junction contained 10 bases not matched to a gene. CDR1 is MNHEY and CDR2 is SVGEGT in the germline V gene. This CDR3 contains 18 residues. Written as DNA, the CDR3 is TGTGCCAGCAGTCATCCGGGACAGGGGGCGGGGGGCAATCAGCCCCAGCATTTT. Residues: CASSHPGQGAGGNQPQHF.

The chain joins TRBV10-3 to TRBJ2-2; TRBD2 matches 9 bases. Germline CDR1 ENHRY, CDR2 SYGVKD. The V segment lost 5 bases and the J segment 5 bases; nucleotides outside the gene matches: 15. The CDR3 totals 18 residues. The CDR3 reads CAISRRQGLARETGELFF. The CDR3 region has the DNA TGTGCCATCAGTCGAAGACAGGGACTAGCTAGGGAGACCGGGGAGCTGTTTTTT.

This clone occurred once. This chain links TRBV21-1 with TRBJ2-7; the table calls TRBD2, which could not be checked here. TRBV21-1 is deemed a pseudogene. CDR3 size: 18 residues. The CDR3 here is CASSNGGRERGDSYEQYF. As DNA, the CDR3 is TGTGCCAGCAGCAATGGCGGGAGAGAGAGAGGAGACTCCTACGAGCAGTACTTC.

V gene TRBV2 combines with J gene TRBJ2-5; maybe TRBD1 (6 bases). Germline CDR1 reads SNHLY; CDR2 reads FYNNEI. Trimming shortened V by 6 bases and J by 6 bases, and 17 bases separated the two germline ends. The CDR3 runs to 14 residues. CDR3 bases: TGTGCCAGCAGCGGGACAATAGTCGTGCAGACCCAGTACTTC. Translation: CASSGTIVVQTQYF.

The V and J genes are TRBV6-5 and TRBJ1-2; 8 bases line up with TRBD1. Germline V gene data show CDR1 as MNHEY and CDR2 as SVGAGI. V gave up 5 bases and J gave up 4 bases; unmatched junction bases: 9. The CDR3 extends over 15 amino acids. The CDR3 protein is CASSKLTGETYGYTF. CDR3 nucleotide sequence: TGTGCCAGCAGTAAGCTGACAGGGGAAACCTATGGCTACACCTTC.

The genes are TRBV4-1 and TRBJ2-1; D is perhaps TRBD2 (6 bases). The CDR3 has 17 amino acids. Between the trimmed V and J ends, which lost 4 bases and 0 bases, there was a span of 16 bases. Germline V lookup: CDR1 MGHRA, CDR2 YSYEKL. The CDR3 nucleotides read TGCGCCAGCAGCCGGACTACCGGGCGGAGCTCCTACAATGAGCAGTTCTTC. Encoded protein: CASSRTTGRSSYNEQFF.

J is TRBJ2-1 and V is TRBV11-2, with TRBD1 matching 10 bases. This CDR3 is built from 14 residues. Germline CDR1 SGHAT, CDR2 FQNNGV. With 5 bases clipped from V and 8 bases from J, the junction kept 6 bases outside the gene matches. CDR3 amino acids: CASSPGTGAYEQFF. The CDR3, as DNA: TGTGCCAGCAGCCCCGGGACAGGGGCATATGAGCAGTTCTTC.

The CDR3 coding sequence is TGTGCCGTACAGGGGGCTAATTCACCCCTCCACTTT. This translates into CAVQGANSPLHF. The gene calls are TRBV19 and TRBJ1-6, with 9 bases that match TRBD1. CDR3 size: 12 residues. V gave up 11 bases and J gave up 6 bases; unmatched junction bases: 2. From germline, CDR1 is LNHDA and CDR2 SQIVND (reference sequence).

V gene TRBV5-5 combines with J gene TRBJ2-7; 12 bases are a match to TRBD2. V was pared by 0 bases and J by 6 bases, with 7 bases of the junction left unmatched. CDR3 length: 16 amino acids. Germline CDR1 is SGHKS and CDR2 is YYEKEE (reference sequence). CDR3 region: CASSLGSSGRAVEQYF. The CDR3 DNA reads as TGTGCCAGCAGCTTGGGTTCTAGCGGGAGGGCCGTCGAGCAGTACTTC. Full variable domain (outside the CDR3, taken from reference TRBV5-5 and TRBJ2-7): DAGVTQSPTHLIKTRGQQVTLRCSPISGHKSVSWYQQVLGQGPQFIFQYYEKEERGRGNFPDRFSARQFPNYSSELNVNALLLGDSALYLCASSLGSSGRAVEQYFGPGTRLTVT.

The chain uses TRBV9 and TRBJ2-1, with 7 positions matching TRBD1. V gave up 4 bases and J gave up 6 bases; unmatched junction bases: 10. Germline loops: CDR1 SGDLS, CDR2 YYNGEE. This CDR3 spans 15 amino acids. DNA for the CDR3: TGTGCCAGCAGCCTAGAGACAGGGTTTTTCAATGAGCAGTTCTTC. It encodes CASSLETGFFNEQFF.

This chain uses TRBV6-5 with TRBJ1-3; the match to TRBD1 covers 7 bases. This CDR3 is 15 amino acids long. The germline V gene encodes CDR1 MNHEY and CDR2 SVGAGI. The trim removed 2 bases at V and 2 bases at J, leaving 3 bases unmatched. CDR3: CASSYEGAAGNTIYF. The DNA for the CDR3 is TGTGCCAGCAGTTACGAGGGGGCGGCTGGAAACACCATATATTTT.

This clone was observed a few times. The genes are TRBV4-3 and TRBJ2-1; D perhaps matches TRBD2 (7 bases). This CDR3 has 16 amino acids. V lost 0 bases to trimming and J lost 8 bases, with 17 bases between them. The germline gives CDR1 LGHNA, CDR2 YSLEER. The chain's CDR3 is CASSQDEGGLEYEQFF. The CDR3 DNA sequence: TGCGCCAGCAGCCAAGATGAGGGGGGGCTTGAGTATGAGCAGTTCTTC.

This clone showed up just a few times. The gene calls are TRBV19 and TRBJ2-2; TRBD2 aligns across 10 bases. The CDR3 is 15 amino acids. Per germline, CDR1 LNHDA and CDR2 SQIVND (reference sequence). V lost 2 bases, J lost 6 bases, and 3 bases stayed unmatched. The CDR3 protein is CASSILAGASGELFF. CDR3 bases: TGTGCCAGTAGTATACTAGCGGGGGCCTCCGGGGAGCTGTTTTTT. The whole variable domain, filled in from reference TRBV19 and TRBJ2-2, reads DGGITQSPKYLFRKEGQNVTLSCEQNLNHDAMYWYRQDPGQGLRLIYYSQIVNDFQKGDIAEGYSVSREKKESFPLTVTSAQKNPTAFYLCASSILAGASGELFFGEGSRLTVL.